Here is one T cell receptor (beta chain) with its context. Its antigen specificity is not known. Base qualities are not recorded, but no much larger clone differs from it by a single base. The method behind the library was the immunoSEQ multiplex PCR assay. TCRdb limited this immuneACCESS table to in-frame rearrangements with V and J called. A share of clones is missing; checked studies link under half to unresolved V genes, and the rest is unexplained. In this sample the table shows around 42,000 clones, about 91% of which occur a single time. Roughly 1.9% of the sample rests with the top ten. This record belongs to a study of T cell changes during pregnancy in multiple sclerosis (dated by TCRdb to about 2019). Concerning the study at large: In women with multiple sclerosis, the researchers looked at how the T cell repertoire shifted as pregnancy progressed.

V sheds 10 bases and J sheds 8 bases, leaving 14 bases between their ends. The CDR3 goes from the cysteine to the phenylalanine over 11 residues. Of the read, only the CDR3 DNA is kept; its 33 bases are in frame from base 1. CDR1 and CDR2 are read off the germline V gene (reference sequence) as LNHNV and YYDKDF. The material sequenced was CD4+ T cells from peripheral blood mononuclear cells, taken after pregnancy. This sequence was found in a female donor in good health, enrolled as a control in a pregnancy study. The receptor chain draws on TRBV15 and TRBJ1-2, and the D gene may be TRBD1, 5 bases matching. The base sequence is TGTGCCATCGGAAGCCAGGGAGGCTACACCTTC. It is translated as CAIGSQGGYTF.